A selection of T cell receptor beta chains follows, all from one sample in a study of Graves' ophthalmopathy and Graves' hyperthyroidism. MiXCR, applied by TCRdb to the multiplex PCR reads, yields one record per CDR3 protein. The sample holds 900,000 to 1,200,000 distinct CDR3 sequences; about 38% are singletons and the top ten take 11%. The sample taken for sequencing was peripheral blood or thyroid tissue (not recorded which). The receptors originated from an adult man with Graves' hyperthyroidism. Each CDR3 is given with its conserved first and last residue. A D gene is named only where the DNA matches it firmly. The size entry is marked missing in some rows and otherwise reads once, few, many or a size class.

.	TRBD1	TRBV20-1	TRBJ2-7	TGCAGTGCTAGGGACAGGGCCCAAAGCTCCTACGAGCAGTACTTC	CSARDRAQSSYEQYF
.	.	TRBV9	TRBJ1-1	TGTGCCGGCAGCGTAGGGGGATCCGGCACTGAAGCTTTCTTT	CAGSVGGSGTEAFF
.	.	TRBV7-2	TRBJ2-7	TGTGCCAGCAGCTTAGCGGAGTTTGAAGCTCTTACCTACGAGCAGTACTTC	CASSLAEFEALTYEQYF
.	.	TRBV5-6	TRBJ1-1	TGTGCCAGCAAACCGGACGTCGGGACTGAAGCTTCCTTT	CASKPDVGTEASF
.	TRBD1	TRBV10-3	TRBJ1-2	TGTGCCATCAGTGAAACCGGGACAGGAGGCTACACCTTC	CAISETGTGGYTF
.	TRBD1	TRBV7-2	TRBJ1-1	TGTGCCAGCATTGGTGGCCGACAGGGAGTTTGGGCTGAAGCTTTCTTT	CASIGGRQGVWAEAFF
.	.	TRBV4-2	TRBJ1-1	TGTGTCAGCAGCCAAGGACCGGGACGGCAGAACACTGAAGCTTTCTTT	CVSSQGPGRQNTEAFF
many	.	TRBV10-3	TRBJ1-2	TGTGCCATCAGTCCCGGGTTCTCCTATGGCTACACCTTC	CAISPGFSYGYTF
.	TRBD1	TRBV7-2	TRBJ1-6	TGTGCCAGCAGCGGGACAGCCAATAATTCACCCCTCCACTTT	CASSGTANNSPLHF
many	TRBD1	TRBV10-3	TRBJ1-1	TGTGCCATCAGTCAAGACAGGGTAGGGGCTTTCTTT	CAISQDRVGAFF
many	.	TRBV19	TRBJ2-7	TGTGCCAGTGGGCGGGGCATTACCTACGAGCAGTACTTC	CASGRGITYEQYF
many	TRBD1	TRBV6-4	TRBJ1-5	TGTGCCAACCCGACAGGGGAGCTCATTCAGCCCCAGCATTTT	CANPTGELIQPQHF
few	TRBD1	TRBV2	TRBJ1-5	TGTGCCAGCAGTAGACAGGGTTCGAATCAGCCCCGGCATTTT	CASSRQGSNQPRHF
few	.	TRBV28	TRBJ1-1	TGTGCCAGCAGTTTACGACAGGCCCTCACTGAAGCTTTCTTT	CASSLRQALTEAFF
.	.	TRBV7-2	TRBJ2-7	TGCGCCAGCAGCCAAGAAATCGGCGGGTGGGGCAAGTCCTACGAGCAGTACTTC	CASSQEIGGWGKSYEQYF
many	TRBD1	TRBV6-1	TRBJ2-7	TGTGCCAGCAGTCGGGACAGCGGTAGCTCACGTACGAGGGAGCAGTACTTC	CASSRDSGSSRTREQYF
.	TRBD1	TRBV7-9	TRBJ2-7	TGTGCCAGCAGGTCACCCGGGACAGGGGTCCCTTTGGAGCAGTACTTC	CASRSPGTGVPLEQYF
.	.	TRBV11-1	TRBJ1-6	TGTGCCAGCAGACAGGACCGCCCGAGGAACTATAATTCACCCCTCCACTTT	CASRQDRPRNYNSPLHF
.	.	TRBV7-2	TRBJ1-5	TGTGCCAGCAGCTTGTCGGGACGGGGCTTCTATCAGCCCCAGCATTTT	CASSLSGRGFYQPQHF
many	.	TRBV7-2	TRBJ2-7	TGTGCCAGCAGCCCCGGGCTCCAGGGGCTGTCGCAGTACTTC	CASSPGLQGLSQYF
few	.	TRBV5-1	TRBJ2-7	TGCGCCAGCAGCCCCCTGCCATACGCCCCCTACGAGCAGTACTTC	CASSPLPYAPYEQYF
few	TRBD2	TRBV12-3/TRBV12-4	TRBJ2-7	TGTGCCAGCAGTTTTGGGGCTGAGCGGGAGGCATACGAGCAGTACTTC	CASSFGAEREAYEQYF
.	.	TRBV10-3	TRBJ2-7	TGTGCCAGCACTCGCAGGGCTATCTCCTACGAGCAGTACTTC	CASTRRAISYEQYF
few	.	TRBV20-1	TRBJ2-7	TGCAGGGCTACCCCGGGACCGAAGTTCTCCTACGAGCAGTACTTC	CRATPGPKFSYEQYF
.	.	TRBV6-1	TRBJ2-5	TGTGCCATCAGTGAGTTGGAGGGATTCAATCAGCCCCAGTACTTC	CAISELEGFNQPQYF
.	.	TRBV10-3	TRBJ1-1	TGTGCCAGCAGTTATTCCCTCGGAGGGAACACTGAAGCTTTCTTT	CASSYSLGGNTEAFF
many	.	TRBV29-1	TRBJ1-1	TGCAGCGTAACAGGGAGGCAGAACACTGAAGCTTTCTTT	CSVTGRQNTEAFF
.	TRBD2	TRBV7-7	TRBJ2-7	TGTGCCAGCAGCCTCGGACTAGCGGGGGCGGCCTACGAGCAGTACTTC	CASSLGLAGAAYEQYF
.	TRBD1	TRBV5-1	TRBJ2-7	TGCGCCAGCAGCATATCGGAGGGACAGGTCTACGAGCAGTACTTC	CASSISEGQVYEQYF
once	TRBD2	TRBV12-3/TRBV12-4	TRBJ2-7	TGTGCCAGCAGGCTAGCGGGAGTTTTCGAGCAGTACTTC	CASRLAGVFEQYF
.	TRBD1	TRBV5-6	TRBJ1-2	TGTGCCAGCAGCGTACGACAGGGCGCTAACTATGGCTACACCTTC	CASSVRQGANYGYTF
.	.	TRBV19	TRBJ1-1	TGTGCCAGTCGCCGGACTTACGGTGACCTTATGAACACTGAAGCTTTCTTT	CASRRTYGDLMNTEAFF
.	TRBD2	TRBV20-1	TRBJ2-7	TGCAGTGCTAGCCCAGGGACTAGCGGGGGTTACGAGCAGTACTTC	CSASPGTSGGYEQYF
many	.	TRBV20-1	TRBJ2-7	TGCAGTGCTAGAGGGGCCCAGGGAGAGCAGTACTTC	CSARGAQGEQYF
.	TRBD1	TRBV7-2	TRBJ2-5	TGTGCCTGGAAACCGGACAGGAATCAAGAGACCCAGTACTTC	CAWKPDRNQETQYF
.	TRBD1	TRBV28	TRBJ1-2	TGTGCCAGCAGTTTATCAGGGGGCCGGTATGGCTACACCTTC	CASSLSGGRYGYTF
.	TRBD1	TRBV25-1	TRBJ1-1	TGTGCCAGCAGTGCCCCCGGTGGTGGGACAGGGCGTACTGAAGCTTTCTTT	CASSAPGGGTGRTEAFF
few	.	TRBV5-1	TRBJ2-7	TGCGCCAGCAGCCAAGCGGCGGACGACTCCTACGAGCAGTACTTC	CASSQAADDSYEQYF
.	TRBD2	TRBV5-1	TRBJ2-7	TGCGCCAGCAGCTTGGCGGGGTCTAGCGGCACCTACGAGCAGTACTTC	CASSLAGSSGTYEQYF
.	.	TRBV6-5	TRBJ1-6	TGTGCCAGCAGTGATTCCGGGGGAGCAGCTAATTCGCCCCTCCACTTT	CASSDSGGAANSPLHF
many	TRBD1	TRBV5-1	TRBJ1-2	TGTGCCAGCAGCCTCCAGGGGGCTAACTATGGCTACACCTTC	CASSLQGANYGYTF
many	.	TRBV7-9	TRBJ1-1	TGTGCCAGCAGCCGGGGGGGGCAAAGGTACGCTTTCTTT	CASSRGGQRYAFF
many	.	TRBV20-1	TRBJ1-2	TGCAGTGCTGGTTCCGGGGGTACCGTTGATGGCTACACCTTC	CSAGSGGTVDGYTF
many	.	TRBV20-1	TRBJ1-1	TGCAGTGCCCCAGGGATAAACACTGAAGCTTTCTTT	CSAPGINTEAFF
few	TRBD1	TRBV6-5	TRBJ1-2	TGTGCCAGCAGTCATACCGGGACAGGGGGTGGATTCTATGGCTACACCTTC	CASSHTGTGGGFYGYTF
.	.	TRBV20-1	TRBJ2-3	TGCAGTGCTAGTACAGGATGGGGCCTCACAGATACGCAGTATTTT	CSASTGWGLTDTQYF
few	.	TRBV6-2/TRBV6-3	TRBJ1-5	TGTGCCAGCAGTTACTCCGTGACCCGCGTGTGGCAGCCCCAGCATTTT	CASSYSVTRVWQPQHF
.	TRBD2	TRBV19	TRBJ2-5	TGTGCCAGTACCCAAAGGGGACTAGCGGGCACCCAAGAGACCCAGTACTTC	CASTQRGLAGTQETQYF
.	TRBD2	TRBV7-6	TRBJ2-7	TGTGCCAGCAGCCAAGCGGGGGGCAGAGTCTACGAGCAGTACTTC	CASSQAGGRVYEQYF
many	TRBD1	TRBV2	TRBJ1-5	TGTGCCAGCAGTGCCCGCTGGACAGGGAGCAATCAGCCCCAGCATTTT	CASSARWTGSNQPQHF
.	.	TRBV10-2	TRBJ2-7	TGCGCCAGCAGTGCAGCGGGTACCTCCTACGAGCAGTACTTC	CASSAAGTSYEQYF
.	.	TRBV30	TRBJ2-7	TGTGCCTGGACACCCGGGCCCAGCTACGAGCAGTACTTC	CAWTPGPSYEQYF
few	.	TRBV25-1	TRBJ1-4	TGTGCCAGCAGTGAAGCCGCGACAGCAACTAATGAAAAACTGTTTTTT	CASSEAATATNEKLFF
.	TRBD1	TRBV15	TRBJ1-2	TGTGCCACCAGCAGCCCCGGGACAGGGGAACGAGGATCCTTGGCCGTCTCCTTC	CATSSPGTGERGSLAVSF
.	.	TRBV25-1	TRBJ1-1	TGTGCCAGCAGTTCCCAACAGGGAGTCATTAACACTGAAGCTTTCTTT	CASSSQQGVINTEAFF
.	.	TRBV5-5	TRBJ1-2	TGTGCCAGCAGCTCCCCAGGGTTCGGCTATGGCTACACCTTC	CASSSPGFGYGYTF
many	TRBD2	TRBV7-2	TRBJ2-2	TGTGCCAGCAGAAATAGCGGGAGATGGGGCGGGGAGCTGTTTTTT	CASRNSGRWGGELFF